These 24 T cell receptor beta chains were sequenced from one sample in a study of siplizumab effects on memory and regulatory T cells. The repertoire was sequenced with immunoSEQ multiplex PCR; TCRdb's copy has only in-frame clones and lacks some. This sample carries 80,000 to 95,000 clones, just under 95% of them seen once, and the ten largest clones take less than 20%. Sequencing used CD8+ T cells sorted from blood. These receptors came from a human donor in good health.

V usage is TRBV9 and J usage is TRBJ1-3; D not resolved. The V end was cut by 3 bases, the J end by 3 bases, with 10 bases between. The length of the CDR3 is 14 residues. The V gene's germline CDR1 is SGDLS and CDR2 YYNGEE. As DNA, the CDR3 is TGTGCCAGCAGCGACTCGGGCGGTGGAAACACCATATATTTT. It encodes CASSDSGGGNTIYF.

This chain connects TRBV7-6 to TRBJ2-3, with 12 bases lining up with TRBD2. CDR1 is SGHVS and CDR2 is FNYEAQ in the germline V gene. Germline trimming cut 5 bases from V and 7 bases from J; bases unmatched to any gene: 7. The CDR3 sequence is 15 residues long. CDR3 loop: CASSRTSGTPHTQYF. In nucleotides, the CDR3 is TGTGCCAGCAGCCGGACTAGCGGGACTCCTCATACGCAGTATTTT.

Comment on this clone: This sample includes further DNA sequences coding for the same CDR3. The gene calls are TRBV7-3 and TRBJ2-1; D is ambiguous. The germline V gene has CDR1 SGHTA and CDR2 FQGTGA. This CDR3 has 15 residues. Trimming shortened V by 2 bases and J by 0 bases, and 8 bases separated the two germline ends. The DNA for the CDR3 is TGTGCCAGCAGCTTAGGCGTTAGCTCCTACAATGAGCAGTTCTTC. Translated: CASSLGVSSYNEQFF.

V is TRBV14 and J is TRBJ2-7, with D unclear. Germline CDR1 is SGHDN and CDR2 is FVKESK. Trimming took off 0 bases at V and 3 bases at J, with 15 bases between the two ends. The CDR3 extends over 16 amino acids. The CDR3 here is CASSQDRGRTYYEQYF. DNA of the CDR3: TGTGCCAGCAGCCAAGATCGTGGCAGAACCTACTACGAGCAGTACTTC.

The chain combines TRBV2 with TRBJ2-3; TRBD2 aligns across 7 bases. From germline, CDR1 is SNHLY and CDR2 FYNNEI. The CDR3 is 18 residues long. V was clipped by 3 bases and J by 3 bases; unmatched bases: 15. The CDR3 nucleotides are TGTGCCAGCAGTGATATTCGTCGCGGGAGCCGAATGACAGATACGCAGTATTTT. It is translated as CASSDIRRGSRMTDTQYF.

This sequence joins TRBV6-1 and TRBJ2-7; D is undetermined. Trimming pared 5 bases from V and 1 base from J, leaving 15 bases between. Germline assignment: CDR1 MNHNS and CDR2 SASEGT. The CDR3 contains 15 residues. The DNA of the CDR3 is TGTGCCAGCAGTTTCGGGCCAGCTTCATCCTACGAGCAGTACTTC. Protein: CASSFGPASSYEQYF.

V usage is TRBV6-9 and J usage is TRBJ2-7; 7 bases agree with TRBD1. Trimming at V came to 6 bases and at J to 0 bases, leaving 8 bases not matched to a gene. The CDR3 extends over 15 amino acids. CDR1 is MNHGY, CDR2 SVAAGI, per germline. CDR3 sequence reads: CASRLHRGFSYEQYF. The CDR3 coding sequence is TGTGCCAGCAGACTGCACAGGGGCTTCTCCTACGAGCAGTACTTC.

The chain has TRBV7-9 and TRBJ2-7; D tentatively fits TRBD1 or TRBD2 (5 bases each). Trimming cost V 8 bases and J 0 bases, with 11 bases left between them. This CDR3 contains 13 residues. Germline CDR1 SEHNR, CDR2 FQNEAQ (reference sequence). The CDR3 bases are TGTGCCAGCGCCCGGGGCGTCTCCTACGAGCAGTACTTC. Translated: CASARGVSYEQYF.

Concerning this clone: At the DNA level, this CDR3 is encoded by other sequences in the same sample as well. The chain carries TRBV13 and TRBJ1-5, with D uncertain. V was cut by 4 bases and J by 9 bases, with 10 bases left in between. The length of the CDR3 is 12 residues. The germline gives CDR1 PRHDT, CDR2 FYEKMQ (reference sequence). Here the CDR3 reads CASSSRGGPQHF. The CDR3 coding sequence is TGTGCCAGCAGCTCGCGAGGCGGGCCCCAGCATTTT.

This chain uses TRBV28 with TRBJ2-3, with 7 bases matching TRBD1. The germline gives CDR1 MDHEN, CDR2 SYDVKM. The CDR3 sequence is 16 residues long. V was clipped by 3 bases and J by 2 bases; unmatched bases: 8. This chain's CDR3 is CASSFFRDSLTDTQYF. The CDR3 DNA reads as TGTGCCAGCAGTTTCTTTAGGGACAGTCTCACAGATACGCAGTATTTT.

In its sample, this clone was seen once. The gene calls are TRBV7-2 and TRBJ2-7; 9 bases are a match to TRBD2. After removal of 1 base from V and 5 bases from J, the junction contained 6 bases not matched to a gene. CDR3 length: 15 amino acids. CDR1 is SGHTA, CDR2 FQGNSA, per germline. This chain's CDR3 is CASSLVGSGSHEQYF. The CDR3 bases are TGTGCCAGCAGCTTAGTGGGTAGCGGGAGTCACGAGCAGTACTTC.

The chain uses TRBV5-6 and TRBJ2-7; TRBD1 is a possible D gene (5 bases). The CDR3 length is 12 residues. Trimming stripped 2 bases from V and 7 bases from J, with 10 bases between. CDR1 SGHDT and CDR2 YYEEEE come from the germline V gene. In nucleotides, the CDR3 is TGTGCCAGCAGCTTTAGGGGATCTGAGCAGTACTTC. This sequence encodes CASSFRGSEQYF.

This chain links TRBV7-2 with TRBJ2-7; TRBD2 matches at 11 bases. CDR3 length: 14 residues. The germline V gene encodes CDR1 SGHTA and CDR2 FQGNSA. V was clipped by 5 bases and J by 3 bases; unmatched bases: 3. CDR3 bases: TGTGCCAGCAGCCAGACTAGCGGGAACTACGAGCAGTACTTC. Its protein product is CASSQTSGNYEQYF.

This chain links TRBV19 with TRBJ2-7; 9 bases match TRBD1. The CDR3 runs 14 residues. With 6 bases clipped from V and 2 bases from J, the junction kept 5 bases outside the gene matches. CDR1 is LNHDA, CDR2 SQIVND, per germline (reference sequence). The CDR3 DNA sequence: TGTGCCAGTAGCATGACAGGGGGTCCCTACGAGCAGTACTTC. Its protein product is CASSMTGGPYEQYF. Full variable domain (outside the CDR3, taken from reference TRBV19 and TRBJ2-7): DGGITQSPKYLFRKEGQNVTLSCEQNLNHDAMYWYRQDPGQGLRLIYYSQIVNDFQKGDIAEGYSVSREKKESFPLTVTSAQKNPTAFYLCASSMTGGPYEQYFGPGTRLTVT.

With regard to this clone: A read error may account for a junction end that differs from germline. DNA of the CDR3: TGTGCCAGCAGCCTAGCGGTGGAAAACTATGGCTACACCTTC. Its protein is CASSLAVENYGYTF. This chain uses TRBV7-9 with TRBJ1-2; D gene uncertain. Germline lookup yields CDR1 SEHNR and CDR2 FQNEAQ (reference sequence). The CDR3 length is 14 residues.

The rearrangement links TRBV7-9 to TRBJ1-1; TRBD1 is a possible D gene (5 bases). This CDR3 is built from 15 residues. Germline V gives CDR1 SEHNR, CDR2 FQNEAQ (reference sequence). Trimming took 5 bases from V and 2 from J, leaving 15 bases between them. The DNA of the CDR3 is TGTGCCAGCAGCCCAAGCGGGACGGCAAACACTGAAGCTTTCTTT. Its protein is CASSPSGTANTEAFF.

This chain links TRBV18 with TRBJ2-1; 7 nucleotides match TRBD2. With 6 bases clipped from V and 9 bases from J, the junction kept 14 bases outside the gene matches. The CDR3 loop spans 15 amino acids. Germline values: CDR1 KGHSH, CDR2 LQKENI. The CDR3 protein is CASSPSPRELGEQFF. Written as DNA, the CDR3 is TGTGCCAGCTCGCCTTCCCCGCGGGAGTTAGGTGAGCAGTTCTTC.

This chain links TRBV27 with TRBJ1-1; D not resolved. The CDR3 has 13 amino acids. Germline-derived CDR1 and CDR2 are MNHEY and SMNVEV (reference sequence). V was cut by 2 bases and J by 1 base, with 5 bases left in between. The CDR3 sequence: CASSLRGNTEAFF. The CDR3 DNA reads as TGTGCCAGCAGTTTACGCGGGAACACTGAAGCTTTCTTT.

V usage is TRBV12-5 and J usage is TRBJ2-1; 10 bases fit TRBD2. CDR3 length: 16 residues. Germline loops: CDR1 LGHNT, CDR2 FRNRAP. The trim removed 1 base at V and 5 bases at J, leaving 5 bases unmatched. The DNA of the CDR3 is TGTGCTAGTGGTTTGGCTATAGCGGGAGGCAACAATGAGCAGTTCTTC. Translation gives CASGLAIAGGNNEQFF.

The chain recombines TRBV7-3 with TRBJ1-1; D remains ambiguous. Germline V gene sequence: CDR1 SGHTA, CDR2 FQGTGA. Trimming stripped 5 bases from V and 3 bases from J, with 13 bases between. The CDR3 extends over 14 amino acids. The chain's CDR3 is CASSPNREHTEAFF. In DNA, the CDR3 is TGTGCCAGCAGCCCCAACCGGGAACACACTGAAGCTTTCTTT.

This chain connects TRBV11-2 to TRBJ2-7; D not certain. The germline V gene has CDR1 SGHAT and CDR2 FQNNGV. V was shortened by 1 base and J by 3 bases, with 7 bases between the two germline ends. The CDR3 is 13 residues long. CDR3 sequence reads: CASSLGADYEQYF. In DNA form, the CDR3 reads TGTGCCAGCAGCTTAGGCGCGGACTACGAGCAGTACTTC.

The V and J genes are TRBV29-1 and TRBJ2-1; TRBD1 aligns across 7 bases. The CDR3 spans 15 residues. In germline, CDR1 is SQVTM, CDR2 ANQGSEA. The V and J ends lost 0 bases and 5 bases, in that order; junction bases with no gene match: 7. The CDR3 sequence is CSVEDRGTVHNEQFF. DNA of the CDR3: TGCAGCGTTGAAGATAGGGGGACAGTTCACAATGAGCAGTTCTTC.

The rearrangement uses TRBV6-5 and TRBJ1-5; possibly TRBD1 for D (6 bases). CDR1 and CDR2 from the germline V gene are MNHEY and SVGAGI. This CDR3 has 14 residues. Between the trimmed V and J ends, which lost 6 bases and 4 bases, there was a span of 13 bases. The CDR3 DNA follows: TGTGCCAGCAGCCCCGGCCAGGGGAATCAGCCCCAGCATTTT. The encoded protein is CASSPGQGNQPQHF.

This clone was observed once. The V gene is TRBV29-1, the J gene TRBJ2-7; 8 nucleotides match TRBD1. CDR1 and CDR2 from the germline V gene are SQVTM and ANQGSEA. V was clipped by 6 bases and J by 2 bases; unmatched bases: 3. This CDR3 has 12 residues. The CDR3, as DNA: TGCAGCGTGACAGGGGACGCCTACGAGCAGTACTTC. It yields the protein CSVTGDAYEQYF.